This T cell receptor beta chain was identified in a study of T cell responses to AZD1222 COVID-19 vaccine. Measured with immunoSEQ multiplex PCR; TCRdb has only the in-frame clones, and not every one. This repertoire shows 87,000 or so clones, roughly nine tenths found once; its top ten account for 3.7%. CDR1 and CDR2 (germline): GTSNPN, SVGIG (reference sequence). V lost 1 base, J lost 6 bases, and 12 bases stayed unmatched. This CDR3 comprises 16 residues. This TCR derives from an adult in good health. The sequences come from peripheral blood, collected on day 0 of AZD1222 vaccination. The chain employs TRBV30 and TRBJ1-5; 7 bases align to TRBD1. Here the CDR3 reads CAWSGGGTVRAQPQHF. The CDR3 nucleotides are TGTGCCTGGAGTGGGGGAGGGACAGTAAGGGCTCAGCCCCAGCATTTT.